These 17 T cell receptor beta chains share one sample of origin, sequenced in a study of CD8 T cells in ankylosing spondylitis. TCRdb passed the 5' RACE reads through MiXCR, listing each CDR3 protein once. The sample has about 110,000 distinct CDR3 sequences, approximately 25% seen once; the top ten hold more than 9%. Sequenced: synovial fluid, either unsorted or a sorted T cell fraction (not recorded which). These receptors were obtained from a male donor with ankylosing spondylitis.

The chain couples TRBV29-1 to TRBJ1-5, with TRBD1 as a possible D gene (6 bases). Trimming pared 8 bases from V and 12 bases from J, leaving 26 bases between. CDR1 is SQVTM, CDR2 ANQGSEA, per germline. The CDR3 is 14 amino acids. The CDR3 region has the DNA TGCAGCTTCCGGGACACCTATAGCAATCAGTACCAGCATTTT. This encodes CSFRDTYSNQYQHF.

This clonotype came up many times. The CDR3 DNA sequence: TGTGCCACCAGTGATTCTTTAGCGGGAGGTGCAGATACGCAGTATTTT. Its protein is CATSDSLAGGADTQYF. The gene calls are TRBV24-1 and TRBJ2-3, with 10 bases identical to TRBD2. Trimming cost V 2 bases and J 4 bases; bases outside gene matches: 5. Germline CDR1 and CDR2: KGHDR and SFDVKD. The CDR3 consists of 16 residues.

This clonotype was seen repeatedly, ten times or more. Written as DNA, the CDR3 is TGTGCCAGCAGTCCGGGAGACAGAGAGCAGTACGTC. As protein: CASSPGDREQYV. V is TRBV6-6 and J is TRBJ2-7; D is perhaps TRBD2 (6 bases). The germline V and J ends were trimmed by 5 bases and 7 bases, with 12 bases remaining between them. The CDR3 covers 12 residues. The germline V gene has CDR1 MNHNY and CDR2 SVGAGI (reference sequence).

This clonotype has only a few counts. The rearrangement joins TRBV11-1 to TRBJ2-7, with 10 bases fitting TRBD2. The V gene end was trimmed by 5 bases and the J gene end by 0 bases; junction bases not matched to a gene: 4. The V gene's germline CDR1 is SGHAT and CDR2 FQDESV (reference sequence). This CDR3 comprises 15 residues. The CDR3 coding sequence is TGTGCCAGCAGCCCGGGACTAGCGATCTCCTACGAGCAGTACGTC. This codes for CASSPGLAISYEQYV.

This clonotype was observed a few times. The rearrangement joins TRBV29-1 to TRBJ1-2, with a possible D match to TRBD1 (5 bases). Germline CDR1 and CDR2: SQVTM and ANQGSEA. The CDR3 has 11 amino acids. Trimming pared 3 bases from V and 4 bases from J, leaving 6 bases between. CDR3 sequence reads: CSVDQGYGYTF. CDR3 nucleotide sequence: TGCAGCGTTGACCAGGGCTATGGCTACACCTTC.

This clonotype has more than one count but fewer than ten. The J gene is TRBJ1-1, the V gene TRBV5-1; the D gene is possibly TRBD1 (5 bases). The CDR3 is made up of 15 amino acids. Germline V gene sequence: CDR1 SGHRS, CDR2 YFSETQ. V was trimmed by 3 bases and J by 4 bases, leaving 16 bases between them. The CDR3 nucleotides are TGCGCCAGCAGCTGGGACTCGCAGTGGAGCACTGAAGCTTTCTTT. This codes for CASSWDSQWSTEAFF.

This clonotype was observed a handful of times. The genes are TRBV5-6 and TRBJ2-5; 11 nucleotides match TRBD1. The junction had 4 bases not matched to a gene; V was cut back by 3 bases and J by 0 bases. The CDR3 contains 16 residues. CDR1 and CDR2 (germline): SGHDT, YYEEEE. The chain's CDR3 is CASSWGTGGYQETQYF. The CDR3 nucleotides are TGTGCCAGCAGCTGGGGGACAGGGGGGTACCAAGAGACCCAGTACTTC.

This clonotype was seen only a few times. The chain carries TRBV7-2 and TRBJ2-2; a possible D gene is TRBD1 (6 bases). CDR1 SGHTA and CDR2 FQGNSA come from the germline V gene. V lost 2 bases and J lost 1, with 14 bases in between. This CDR3 has 17 residues. The chain's CDR3 is CASSLNRLGQNTGELFF. DNA of the CDR3: TGTGCCAGCAGCTTAAACCGCCTGGGACAGAACACCGGGGAGCTGTTTTTT.

J is TRBJ2-1 and V is TRBV14; D remains ambiguous. Trimming pared 0 bases from V and 6 bases from J, leaving 9 bases between. The CDR3 is made up of 14 amino acids. CDR1 and CDR2 (germline): SGHDN, FVKESK. The CDR3 nucleotides are TGTGCCAGCAGCCAAGAGGTTCGACGCAATGAGCAGTTCTTC. It specifies CASSQEVRRNEQFF.

The V gene is TRBV12-3 or TRBV12-4, the J gene TRBJ1-3; no clear D. The ends were cut back, 2 bases at V and 0 bases at J, with 5 bases in the middle. The CDR3 length is 14 residues. The CDR3 protein is CASSLTSSGNTIYF. CDR3 coding DNA: TGTGCCAGCAGTTTAACGAGCTCTGGAAACACCATATATTTT.

V is TRBV7-9 and J is TRBJ2-3; no clear D gene. The CDR3 extends over 15 amino acids. V gave up 2 bases and J gave up 2 bases, with 11 bases separating them. Germline V gene lookup returns CDR1 SEHNR and CDR2 FQNEAQ (reference sequence). CDR3 in amino acids: CASSLRQPTTDTQYF. CDR3 DNA: TGTGCCAGCAGCTTAAGGCAGCCTACCACAGATACGCAGTATTTT.

This chain uses TRBV5-5 with TRBJ1-1, with D hard to call. CDR1 SGHKS and CDR2 YYEKEE come from the germline V gene (reference sequence). The CDR3 length is 14 residues. Trimming shortened V by 1 base and J by 2 bases, and 9 bases separated the two germline ends. The CDR3 region has the DNA TGTGCCAGCAGCTTGTTGGCAGGAAACACTGAAGCTTTCTTT. Translation gives CASSLLAGNTEAFF.

This chain connects TRBV7-9 to TRBJ1-1, with TRBD1 matching 7 bases. J gave up 1 base and V 6 bases, and 8 bases lay outside the gene matches. Germline V gene sequence: CDR1 SEHNR, CDR2 FQNEAQ (reference sequence). CDR3 length: 15 amino acids. This chain's CDR3 is CASSLQGLGNTEAFF. The CDR3 DNA sequence: TGTGCCAGCAGTTTACAGGGGCTGGGGAACACTGAAGCTTTCTTT.

In this sample, this clonotype turned up many times. The rearrangement uses TRBV5-1 and TRBJ2-1; no firm D call. This CDR3 has 13 amino acids. V gave up 5 bases and J gave up 4 bases, with 10 bases separating them. CDR1 and CDR2 (germline): SGHRS, YFSETQ. The CDR3 DNA reads as TGCGCCAGCAGTTTAAACCAGTACAATGAGCAGTTCTTC. It is translated as CASSLNQYNEQFF.

The chain joins TRBV29-1 to TRBJ2-2; D might be TRBD2 (5 bases). Germline V CDR1 and CDR2: SQVTM, ANQGSEA. There are 11 residues in the CDR3. With 4 bases removed from V and 6 bases from J, the gap between germline ends came to 6 bases. CDR3 nucleotide sequence: TGCAGCGTTGGGCGGGCCGGGGAGCTGTTTTTT. It is translated as CSVGRAGELFF.

This chain links TRBV7-9 with TRBJ2-3; TRBD2 is a possible D gene (6 bases). CDR1 SEHNR and CDR2 FQNEAQ come from the germline V gene (reference sequence). CDR3 length: 12 amino acids. The CDR3 DNA follows: TGTGGGACGCGGGGAGAGGGAGATACGCAGTATTTT. This encodes CGTRGEGDTQYF.

The genes are TRBV2 and TRBJ1-4; tentatively, D is TRBD1 (5 bases). Per the germline V gene, CDR1 is SNHLY and CDR2 is FYNNEI. Trimming shortened V by 7 bases and J by 8 bases, and 11 bases separated the two germline ends. This CDR3 comprises 12 residues. CDR3 bases: TGTGCCAGCAAAGGGGAAGGGGAAAAACTGTTTTTT. Encoded protein: CASKGEGEKLFF. Full variable domain (remainder filled in from reference TRBV2 and TRBJ1-4): EPEVTQTPSHQVTQMGQEVILRCVPISNHLYFYWYRQILGQKVEFLVSFYNNEISEKSEIFDDQFSVERPDGSNFTLKIRSTKLEDSAMYFCASKGEGEKLFFGSGTQLSVL.